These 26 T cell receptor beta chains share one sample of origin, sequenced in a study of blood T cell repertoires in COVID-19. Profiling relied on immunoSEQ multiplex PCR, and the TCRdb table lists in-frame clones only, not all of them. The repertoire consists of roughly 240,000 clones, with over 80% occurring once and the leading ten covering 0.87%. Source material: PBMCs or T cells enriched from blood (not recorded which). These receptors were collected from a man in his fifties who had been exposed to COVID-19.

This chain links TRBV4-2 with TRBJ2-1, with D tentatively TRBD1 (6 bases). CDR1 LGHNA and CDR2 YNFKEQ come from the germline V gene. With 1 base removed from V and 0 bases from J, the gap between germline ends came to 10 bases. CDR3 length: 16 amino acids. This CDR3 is CASSQATGSSYNEQFF. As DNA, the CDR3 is TGTGCCAGCAGCCAAGCAACAGGGAGCTCCTACAATGAGCAGTTCTTC.

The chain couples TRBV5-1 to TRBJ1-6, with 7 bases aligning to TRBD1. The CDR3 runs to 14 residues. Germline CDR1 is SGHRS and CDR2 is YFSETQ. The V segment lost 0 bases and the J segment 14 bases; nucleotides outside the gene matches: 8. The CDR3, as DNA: TGCGCCAGCAGCTTGGAAGGACAGGCACTAGCCCTCCACTTT. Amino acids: CASSLEGQALALHF.

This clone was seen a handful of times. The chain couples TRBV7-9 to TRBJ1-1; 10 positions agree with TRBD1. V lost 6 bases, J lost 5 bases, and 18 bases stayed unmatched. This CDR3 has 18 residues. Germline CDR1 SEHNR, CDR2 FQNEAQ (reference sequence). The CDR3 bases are TGTGCCAGCAGTCCCGACCCGGGACAGGGGTCGCGGGAAACTGAAGCTTTCTTT. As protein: CASSPDPGQGSRETEAFF.

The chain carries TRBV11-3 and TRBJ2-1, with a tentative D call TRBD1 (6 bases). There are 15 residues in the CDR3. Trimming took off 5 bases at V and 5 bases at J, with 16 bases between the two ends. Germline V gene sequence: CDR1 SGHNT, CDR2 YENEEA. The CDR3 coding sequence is TGTGCCAGCAGCCAAAACCGGGACACCAACAATGAGCAGTTCTTC. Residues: CASSQNRDTNNEQFF.

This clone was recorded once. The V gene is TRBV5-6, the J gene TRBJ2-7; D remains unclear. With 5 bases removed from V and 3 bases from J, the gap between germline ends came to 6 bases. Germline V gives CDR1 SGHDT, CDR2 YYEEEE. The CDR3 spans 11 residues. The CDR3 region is CASSSIYEQYF. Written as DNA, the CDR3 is TGTGCCAGCAGTAGCATCTACGAGCAGTACTTC.

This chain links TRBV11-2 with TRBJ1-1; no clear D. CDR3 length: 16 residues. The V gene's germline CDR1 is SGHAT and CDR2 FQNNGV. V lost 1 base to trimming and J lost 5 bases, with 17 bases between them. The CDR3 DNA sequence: TGTGCCAGCAGCTTAGGCCGGAGCAGAGGCGAAACTGAAGCTTTCTTT. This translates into CASSLGRSRGETEAFF.

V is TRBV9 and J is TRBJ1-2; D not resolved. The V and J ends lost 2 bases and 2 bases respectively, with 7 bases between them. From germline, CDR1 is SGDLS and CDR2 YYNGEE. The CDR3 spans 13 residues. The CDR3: CASSVESNYGYTF. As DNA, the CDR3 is TGTGCCAGCAGCGTGGAGAGCAACTATGGCTACACCTTC.

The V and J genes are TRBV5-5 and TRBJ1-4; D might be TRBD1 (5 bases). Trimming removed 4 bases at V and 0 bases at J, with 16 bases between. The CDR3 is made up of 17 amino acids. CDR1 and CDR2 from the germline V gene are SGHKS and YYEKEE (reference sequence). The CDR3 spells CASSVLWGVATNEKLFF. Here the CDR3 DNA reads TGTGCCAGCAGCGTTCTTTGGGGGGTTGCAACTAATGAAAAACTGTTTTTT.

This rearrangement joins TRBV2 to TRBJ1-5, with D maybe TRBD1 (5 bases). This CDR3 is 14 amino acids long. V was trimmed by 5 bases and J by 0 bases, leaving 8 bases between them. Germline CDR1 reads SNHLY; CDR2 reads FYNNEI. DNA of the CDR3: TGTGCCAGCAGTATGACAGTTAGCAATCAGCCCCAGCATTTT. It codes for CASSMTVSNQPQHF.

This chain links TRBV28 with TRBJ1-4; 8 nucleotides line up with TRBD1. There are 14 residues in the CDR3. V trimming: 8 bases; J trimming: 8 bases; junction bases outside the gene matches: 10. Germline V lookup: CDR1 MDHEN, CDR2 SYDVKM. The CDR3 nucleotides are TGTGCCAGCTCCTTAACAGGGGGGGAAGAAAAACTGTTTTTT. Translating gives CASSLTGGEEKLFF.

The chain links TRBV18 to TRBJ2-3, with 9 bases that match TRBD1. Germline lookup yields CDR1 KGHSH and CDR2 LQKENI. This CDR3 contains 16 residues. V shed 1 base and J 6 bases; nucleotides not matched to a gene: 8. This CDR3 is CASSPQGQGLSDTQYF. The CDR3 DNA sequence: TGTGCCAGCTCACCACAGGGACAGGGCTTATCCGATACGCAGTATTTT.

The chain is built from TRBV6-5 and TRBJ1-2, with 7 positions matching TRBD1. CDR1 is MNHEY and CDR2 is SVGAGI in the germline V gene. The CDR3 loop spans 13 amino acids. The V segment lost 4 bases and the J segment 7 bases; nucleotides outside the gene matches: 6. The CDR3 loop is CASSSGTAFGYTF. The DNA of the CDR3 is TGTGCCAGCAGTTCCGGGACAGCCTTTGGCTACACCTTC.

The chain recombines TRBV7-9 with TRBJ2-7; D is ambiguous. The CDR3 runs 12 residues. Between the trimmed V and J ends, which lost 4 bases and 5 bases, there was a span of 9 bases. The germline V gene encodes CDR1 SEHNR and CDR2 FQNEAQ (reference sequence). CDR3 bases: TGTGCCAGCAGCTCTCCCCTTAACGAGCAGTACTTC. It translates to CASSSPLNEQYF.

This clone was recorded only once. The CDR3 here is CASSLRQGWGNEQFF. CDR3 nucleotides: TGCGCCAGCAGCTTGCGGCAGGGTTGGGGCAATGAGCAGTTCTTC. The chain carries TRBV5-1 and TRBJ2-1; D may be TRBD1 (5 bases). Per germline, CDR1 SGHRS and CDR2 YFSETQ. This CDR3 has 15 amino acids. Trimming shortened V by 1 base and J by 6 bases, and 14 bases separated the two germline ends. The complete variable domain, with remaining parts taken from reference TRBV5-1 and TRBJ2-1, reads KAGVTQTPRYLIKTRGQQVTLSCSPISGHRSVSWYQQTPGQGLQFLFEYFSETQRNKGNFPGRFSGRQFSNSRSEMNVSTLELGDSALYLCASSLRQGWGNEQFFGPGTRLTVL.

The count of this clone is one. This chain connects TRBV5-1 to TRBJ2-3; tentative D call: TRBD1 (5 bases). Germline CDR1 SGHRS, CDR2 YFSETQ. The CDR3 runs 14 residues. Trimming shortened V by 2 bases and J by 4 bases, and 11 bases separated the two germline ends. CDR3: CASSFQGFADTQYF. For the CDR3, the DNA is TGCGCCAGCAGCTTTCAGGGTTTTGCAGATACGCAGTATTTT.

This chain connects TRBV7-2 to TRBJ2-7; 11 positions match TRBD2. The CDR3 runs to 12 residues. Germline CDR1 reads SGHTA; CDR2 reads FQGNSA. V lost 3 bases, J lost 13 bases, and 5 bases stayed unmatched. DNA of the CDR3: TGTGCCAGCAGCTTGGTAGCGGGGGGGCCTTACTTC. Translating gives CASSLVAGGPYF.

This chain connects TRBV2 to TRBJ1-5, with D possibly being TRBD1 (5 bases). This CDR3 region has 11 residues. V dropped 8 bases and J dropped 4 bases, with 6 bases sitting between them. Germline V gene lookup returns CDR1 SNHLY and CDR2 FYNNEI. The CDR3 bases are TGTGCCAGCGGACAAAATCAGCCCCAGCATTTT. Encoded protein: CASGQNQPQHF.

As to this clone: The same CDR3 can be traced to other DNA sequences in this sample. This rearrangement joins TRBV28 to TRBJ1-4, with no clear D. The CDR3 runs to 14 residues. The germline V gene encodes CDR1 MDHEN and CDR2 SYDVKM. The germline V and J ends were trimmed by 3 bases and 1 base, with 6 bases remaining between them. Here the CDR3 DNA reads TGTGCCAGCAGTTTGTCGGGAACTAATGAAAAACTGTTTTTT. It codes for CASSLSGTNEKLFF.

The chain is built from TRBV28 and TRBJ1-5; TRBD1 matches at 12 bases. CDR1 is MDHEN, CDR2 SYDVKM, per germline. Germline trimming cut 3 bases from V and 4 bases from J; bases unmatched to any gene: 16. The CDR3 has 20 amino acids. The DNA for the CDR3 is TGTGCCAGCAGTTTGTTTGGGGGACAGGGGGCCCCTCGGATAAATCAGCCCCAGCATTTT. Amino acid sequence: CASSLFGGQGAPRINQPQHF. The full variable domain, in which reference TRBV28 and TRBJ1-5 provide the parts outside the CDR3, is DVKVTQSSRYLVKRTGEKVFLECVQDMDHENMFWYRQDPGLGLRLIYFSYDVKMKEKGDIPEGYSVSREKKERFSLILESASTNQTSMYLCASSLFGGQGAPRINQPQHFGDGTRLSIL.

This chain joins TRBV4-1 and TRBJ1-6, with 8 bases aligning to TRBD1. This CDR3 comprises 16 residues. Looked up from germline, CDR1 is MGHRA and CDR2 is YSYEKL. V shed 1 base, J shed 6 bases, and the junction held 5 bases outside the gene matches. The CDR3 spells CASSQVQGVGNSPLHF. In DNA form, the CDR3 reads TGCGCCAGCAGCCAAGTACAGGGGGTTGGTAATTCACCCCTCCACTTT.

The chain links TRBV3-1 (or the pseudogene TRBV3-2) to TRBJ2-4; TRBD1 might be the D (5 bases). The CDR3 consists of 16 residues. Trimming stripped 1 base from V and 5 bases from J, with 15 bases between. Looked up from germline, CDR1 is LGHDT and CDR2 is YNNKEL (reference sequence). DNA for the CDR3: TGTGCCAGCAGCCAAGCCCAGGGCAGTAAACAAAACATTCAGTACTTC. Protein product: CASSQAQGSKQNIQYF.

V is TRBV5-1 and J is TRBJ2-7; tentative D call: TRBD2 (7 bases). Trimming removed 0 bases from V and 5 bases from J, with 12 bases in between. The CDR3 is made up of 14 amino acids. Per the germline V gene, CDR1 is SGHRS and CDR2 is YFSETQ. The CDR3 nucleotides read TGCGCCAGCAGCTTGGTCGGGGGGCTCGACGAGCAGTACTTC. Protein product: CASSLVGGLDEQYF.

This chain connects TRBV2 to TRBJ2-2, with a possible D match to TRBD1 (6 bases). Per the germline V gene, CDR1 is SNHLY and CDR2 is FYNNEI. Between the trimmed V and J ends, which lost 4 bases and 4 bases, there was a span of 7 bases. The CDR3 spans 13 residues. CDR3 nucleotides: TGTGCCAGCAGTGCGGACAGCACCGGGGAGCTGTTTTTT. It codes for CASSADSTGELFF.

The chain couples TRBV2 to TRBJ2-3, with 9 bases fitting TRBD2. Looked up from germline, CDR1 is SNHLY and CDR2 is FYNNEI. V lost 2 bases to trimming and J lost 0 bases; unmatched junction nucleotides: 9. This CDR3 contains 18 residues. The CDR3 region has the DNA TGTGCCAGCAGTGAACGCGGGGGGGCCGGTCTGAGCACAGATACGCAGTATTTT. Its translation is CASSERGGAGLSTDTQYF.

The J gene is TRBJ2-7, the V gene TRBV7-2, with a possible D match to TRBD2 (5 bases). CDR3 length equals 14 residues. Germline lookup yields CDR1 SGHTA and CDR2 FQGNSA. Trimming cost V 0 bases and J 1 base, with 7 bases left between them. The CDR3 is CASSLAGRSYEQYF. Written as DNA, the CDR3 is TGTGCCAGCAGCTTAGCGGGGAGATCCTACGAGCAGTACTTC.

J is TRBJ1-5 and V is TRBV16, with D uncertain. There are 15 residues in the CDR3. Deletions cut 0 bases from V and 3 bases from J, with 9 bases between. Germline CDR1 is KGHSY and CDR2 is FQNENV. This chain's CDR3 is CASSQSVANNQPQHF. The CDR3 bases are TGTGCCAGCAGCCAATCCGTCGCGAACAATCAGCCCCAGCATTTT.